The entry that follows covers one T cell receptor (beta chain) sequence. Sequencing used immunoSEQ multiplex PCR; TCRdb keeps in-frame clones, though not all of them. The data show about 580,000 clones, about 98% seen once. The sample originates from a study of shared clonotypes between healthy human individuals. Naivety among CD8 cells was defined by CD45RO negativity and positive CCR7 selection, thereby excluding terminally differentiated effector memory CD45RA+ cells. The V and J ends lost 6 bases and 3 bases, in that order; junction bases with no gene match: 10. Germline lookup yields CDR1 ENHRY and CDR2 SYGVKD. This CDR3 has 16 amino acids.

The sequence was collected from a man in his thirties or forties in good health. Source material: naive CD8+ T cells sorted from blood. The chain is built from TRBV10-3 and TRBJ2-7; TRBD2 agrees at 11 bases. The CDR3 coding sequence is TGTGCCATCAGCGGGACTAGCGGTATCGCCGTCTACGAGCAGTACTTC. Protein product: CAISGTSGIAVYEQYF.